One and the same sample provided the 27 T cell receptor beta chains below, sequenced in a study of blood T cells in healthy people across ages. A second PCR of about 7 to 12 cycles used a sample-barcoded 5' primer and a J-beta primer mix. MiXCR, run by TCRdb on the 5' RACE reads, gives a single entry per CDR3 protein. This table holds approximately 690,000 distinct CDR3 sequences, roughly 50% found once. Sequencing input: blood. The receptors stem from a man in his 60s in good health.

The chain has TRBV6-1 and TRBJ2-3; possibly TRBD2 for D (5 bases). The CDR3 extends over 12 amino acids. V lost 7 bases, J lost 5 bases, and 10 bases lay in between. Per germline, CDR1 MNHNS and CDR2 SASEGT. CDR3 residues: CASKPGKDTQYF. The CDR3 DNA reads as TGTGCCAGCAAACCCGGGAAAGATACGCAGTATTTT.

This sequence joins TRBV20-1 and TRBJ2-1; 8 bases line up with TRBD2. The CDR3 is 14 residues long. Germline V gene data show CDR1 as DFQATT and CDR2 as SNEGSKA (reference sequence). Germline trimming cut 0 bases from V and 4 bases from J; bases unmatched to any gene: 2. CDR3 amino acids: CSAREPGGYNEQFF. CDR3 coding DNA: TGCAGTGCTAGAGAGCCGGGGGGGTACAATGAGCAGTTCTTC.

For the CDR3, the DNA is TGCGCCAGCAGCTGGGAGGGCCCGAGCACTGAAGCTTTCTTT. This codes for CASSWEGPSTEAFF. The chain links TRBV5-1 to TRBJ1-1; D is ambiguous. Germline V gene sequence: CDR1 SGHRS, CDR2 YFSETQ. Trimming pared 3 bases from V and 4 bases from J, leaving 13 bases between. The CDR3 has 14 residues. Filled out from reference TRBV5-1 and TRBJ1-1, the complete variable domain reads KAGVTQTPRYLIKTRGQQVTLSCSPISGHRSVSWYQQTPGQGLQFLFEYFSETQRNKGNFPGRFSGRQFSNSRSEMNVSTLELGDSALYLCASSWEGPSTEAFFGQGTRLTVV.

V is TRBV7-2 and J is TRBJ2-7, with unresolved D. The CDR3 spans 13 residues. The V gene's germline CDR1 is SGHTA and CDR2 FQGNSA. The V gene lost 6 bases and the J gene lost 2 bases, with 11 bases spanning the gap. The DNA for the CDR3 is TGTGCCAGCAGGGGCCCGGGCACCTACGAGCAGTACTTC. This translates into CASRGPGTYEQYF.

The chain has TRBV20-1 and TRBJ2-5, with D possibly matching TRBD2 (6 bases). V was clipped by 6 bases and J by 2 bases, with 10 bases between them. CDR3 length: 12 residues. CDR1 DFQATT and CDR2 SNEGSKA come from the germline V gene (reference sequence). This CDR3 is CSAVAEQETQYF. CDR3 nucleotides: TGCAGTGCAGTAGCGGAACAAGAGACCCAGTACTTC.

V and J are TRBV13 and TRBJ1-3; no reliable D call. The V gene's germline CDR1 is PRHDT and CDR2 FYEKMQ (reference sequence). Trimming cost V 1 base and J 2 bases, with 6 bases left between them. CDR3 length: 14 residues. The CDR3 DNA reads TGTGCCAGCAGCTTAGTGGCAGCTGGAAACACCATATATTTT. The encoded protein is CASSLVAAGNTIYF.

The CDR3 region is CATSDLRWADTGELFF. In nucleotides, the CDR3 is TGTGCCACCAGTGATTTGCGGTGGGCGGACACCGGGGAGCTGTTTTTT. V and J are TRBV24-1 and TRBJ2-2; D is unresolved. The V gene's germline CDR1 is KGHDR and CDR2 SFDVKD. The CDR3 length is 16 residues. The ends were cut back, 0 bases at V and 3 bases at J, with 10 bases in the middle.

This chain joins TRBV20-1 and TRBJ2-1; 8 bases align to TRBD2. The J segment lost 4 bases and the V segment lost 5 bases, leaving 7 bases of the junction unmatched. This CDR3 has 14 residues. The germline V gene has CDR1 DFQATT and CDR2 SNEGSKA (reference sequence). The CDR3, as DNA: TGCAGTGCTCATCCCCCTAGCGGGTACAATGAGCAGTTCTTC. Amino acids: CSAHPPSGYNEQFF.

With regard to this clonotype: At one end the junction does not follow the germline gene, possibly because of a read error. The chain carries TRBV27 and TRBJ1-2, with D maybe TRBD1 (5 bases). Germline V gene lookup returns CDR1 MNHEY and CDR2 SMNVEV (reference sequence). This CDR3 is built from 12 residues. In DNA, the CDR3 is TGTGCCAGCAGTTTATCCGGGGACGGCTGCACCTTC. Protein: CASSLSGDGCTF.

CDR3 bases: TGCGCCAGCAGCCTCGGGACAGGGGGCCTGGAAGAGACCCAGTACTTC. This gives the protein CASSLGTGGLEETQYF. This chain links TRBV4-1 with TRBJ2-7; TRBD1 matches at 12 bases. With the DNA end fitting TRBJ2-5 better, the J assignment may be wrong. Germline values: CDR1 MGHRA, CDR2 YSYEKL. CDR3 length equals 16 residues.

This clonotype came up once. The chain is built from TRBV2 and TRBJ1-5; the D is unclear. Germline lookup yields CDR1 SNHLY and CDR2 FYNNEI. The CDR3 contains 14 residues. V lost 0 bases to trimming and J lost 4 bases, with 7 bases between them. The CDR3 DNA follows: TGTGCCAGCAGTGAAGCGATGGGTAATCAGCCCCAGCATTTT. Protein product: CASSEAMGNQPQHF. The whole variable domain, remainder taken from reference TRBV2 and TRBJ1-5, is EPEVTQTPSHQVTQMGQEVILRCVPISNHLYFYWYRQILGQKVEFLVSFYNNEISEKSEIFDDQFSVERPDGSNFTLKIRSTKLEDSAMYFCASSEAMGNQPQHFGDGTRLSIL.

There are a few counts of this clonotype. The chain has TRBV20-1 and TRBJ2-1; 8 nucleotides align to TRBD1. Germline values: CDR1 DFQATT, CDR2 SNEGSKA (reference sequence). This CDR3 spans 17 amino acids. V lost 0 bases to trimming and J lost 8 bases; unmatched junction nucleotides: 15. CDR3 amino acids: CSARDLAMGQAVYEQFF. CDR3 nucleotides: TGCAGTGCTAGAGATCTGGCGATGGGACAGGCTGTCTATGAGCAGTTCTTC.

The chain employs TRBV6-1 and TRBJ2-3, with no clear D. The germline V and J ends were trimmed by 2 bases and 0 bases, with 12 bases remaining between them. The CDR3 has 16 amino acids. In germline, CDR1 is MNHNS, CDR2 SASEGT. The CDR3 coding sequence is TGTGCCAGCAGTGAATGGGCGGCGGCAAGCACAGATACGCAGTATTTT. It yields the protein CASSEWAAASTDTQYF.

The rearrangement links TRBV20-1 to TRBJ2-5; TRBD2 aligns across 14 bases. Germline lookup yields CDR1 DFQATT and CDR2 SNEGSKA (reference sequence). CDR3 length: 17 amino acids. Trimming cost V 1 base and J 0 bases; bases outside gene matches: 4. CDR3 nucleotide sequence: TGCAGTGCTAGAGGAGGGACTAGCGGGGGAGACCAAGAGACCCAGTACTTC. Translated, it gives CSARGGTSGGDQETQYF.

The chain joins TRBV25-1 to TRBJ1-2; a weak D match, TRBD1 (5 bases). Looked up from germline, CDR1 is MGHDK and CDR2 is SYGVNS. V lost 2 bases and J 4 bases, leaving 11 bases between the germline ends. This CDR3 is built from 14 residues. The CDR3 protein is CASSEPGDAYGYTF. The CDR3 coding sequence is TGTGCCAGCAGTGAACCCGGGGACGCCTATGGCTACACCTTC.

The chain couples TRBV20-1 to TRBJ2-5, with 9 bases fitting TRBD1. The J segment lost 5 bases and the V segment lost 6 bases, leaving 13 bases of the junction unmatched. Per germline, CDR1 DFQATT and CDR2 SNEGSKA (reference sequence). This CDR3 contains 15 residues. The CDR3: CSALPGTGRGETQYF. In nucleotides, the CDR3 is TGCAGTGCCCTTCCCGGGACAGGGAGGGGTGAGACCCAGTACTTC.

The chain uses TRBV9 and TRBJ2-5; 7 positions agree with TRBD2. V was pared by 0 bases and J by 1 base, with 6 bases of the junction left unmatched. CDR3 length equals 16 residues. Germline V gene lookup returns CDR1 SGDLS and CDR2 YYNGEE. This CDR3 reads CASSVGACGGQETQYF. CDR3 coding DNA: TGTGCCAGCAGCGTAGGTGCCTGCGGGGGCCAAGAGACCCAGTACTTC.

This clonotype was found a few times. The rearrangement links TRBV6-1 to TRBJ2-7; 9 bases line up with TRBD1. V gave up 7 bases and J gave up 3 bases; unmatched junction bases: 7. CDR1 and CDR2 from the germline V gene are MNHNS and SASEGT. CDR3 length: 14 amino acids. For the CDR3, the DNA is TGTGCCAGCACTGCGGGGACAGGGTTCTACGAGCAGTACTTC. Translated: CASTAGTGFYEQYF.

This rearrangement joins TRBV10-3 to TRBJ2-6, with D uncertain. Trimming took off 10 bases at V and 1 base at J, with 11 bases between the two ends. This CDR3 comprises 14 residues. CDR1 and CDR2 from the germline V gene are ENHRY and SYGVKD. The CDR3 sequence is CASTDASGANVLTF. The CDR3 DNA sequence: TGTGCCAGCACCGATGCGTCTGGGGCCAACGTCCTGACTTTC.

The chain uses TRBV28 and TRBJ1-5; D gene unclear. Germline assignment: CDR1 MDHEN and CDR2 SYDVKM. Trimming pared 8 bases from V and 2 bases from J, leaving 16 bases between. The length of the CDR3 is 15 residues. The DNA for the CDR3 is TGTGCCAGCGGACCTCCGGCGGCACGCAATCAGCCCCAGCATTTT. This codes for CASGPPAARNQPQHF.

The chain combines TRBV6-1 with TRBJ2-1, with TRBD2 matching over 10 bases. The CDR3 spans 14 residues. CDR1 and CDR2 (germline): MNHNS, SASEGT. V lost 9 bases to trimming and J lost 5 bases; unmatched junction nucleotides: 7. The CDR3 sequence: CASFLAGVDNEQFF. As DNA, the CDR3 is TGTGCCAGTTTCCTAGCGGGGGTTGACAATGAGCAGTTCTTC.

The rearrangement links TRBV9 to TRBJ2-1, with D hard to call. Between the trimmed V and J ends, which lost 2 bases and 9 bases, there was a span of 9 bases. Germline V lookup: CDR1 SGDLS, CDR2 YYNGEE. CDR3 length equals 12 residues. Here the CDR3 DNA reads TGTGCCAGCAGCGTCCGGCGAGGTGAGCAGTTCTTC. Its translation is CASSVRRGEQFF.

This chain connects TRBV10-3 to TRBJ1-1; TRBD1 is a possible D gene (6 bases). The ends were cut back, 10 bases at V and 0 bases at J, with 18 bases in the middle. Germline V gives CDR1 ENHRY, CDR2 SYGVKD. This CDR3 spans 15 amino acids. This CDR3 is CATAPGQDMNTEAFF. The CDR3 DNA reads TGTGCCACCGCACCGGGACAAGATATGAACACTGAAGCTTTCTTT.

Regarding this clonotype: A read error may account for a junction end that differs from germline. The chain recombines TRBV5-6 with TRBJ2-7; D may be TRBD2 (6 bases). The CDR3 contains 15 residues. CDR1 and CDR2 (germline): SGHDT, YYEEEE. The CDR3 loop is CAGSGREGNSYEQYF. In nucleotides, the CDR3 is TGTGCCGGCAGCGGGCGTGAGGGAAACTCCTACGAGCAGTACTTC.

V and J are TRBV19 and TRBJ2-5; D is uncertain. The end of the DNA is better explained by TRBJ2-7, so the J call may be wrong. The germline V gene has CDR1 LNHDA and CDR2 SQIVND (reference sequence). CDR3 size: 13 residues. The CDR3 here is CASSPTAEHEQYF. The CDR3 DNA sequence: TGTGCCAGTAGCCCCACGGCGGAACACGAGCAGTACTTC.

CDR3 nucleotides: TGTGCCAGCAGCTCCCGACAGGGGTATGGCTCTGGGGCCAACGTCCTGACTTTC. It translates to CASSSRQGYGSGANVLTF. The chain is built from TRBV7-9 and TRBJ2-6; 8 nucleotides line up with TRBD1. The CDR3 has 18 residues. Germline CDR1 is SEHNR and CDR2 is FQNEAQ (reference sequence). V shed 4 bases and J 0 bases; nucleotides not matched to a gene: 8.

The CDR3 here is CAISDVRIHNEQFF. In DNA form, the CDR3 reads TGTGCCATCAGTGACGTCCGGATCCACAATGAGCAGTTCTTC. J is TRBJ2-1 and V is TRBV10-3, with D unclear. Trimming took 3 bases from V and 5 from J, leaving 11 bases between them. The germline CDR1 and CDR2 sequences are ENHRY and SYGVKD. The CDR3 totals 14 residues.